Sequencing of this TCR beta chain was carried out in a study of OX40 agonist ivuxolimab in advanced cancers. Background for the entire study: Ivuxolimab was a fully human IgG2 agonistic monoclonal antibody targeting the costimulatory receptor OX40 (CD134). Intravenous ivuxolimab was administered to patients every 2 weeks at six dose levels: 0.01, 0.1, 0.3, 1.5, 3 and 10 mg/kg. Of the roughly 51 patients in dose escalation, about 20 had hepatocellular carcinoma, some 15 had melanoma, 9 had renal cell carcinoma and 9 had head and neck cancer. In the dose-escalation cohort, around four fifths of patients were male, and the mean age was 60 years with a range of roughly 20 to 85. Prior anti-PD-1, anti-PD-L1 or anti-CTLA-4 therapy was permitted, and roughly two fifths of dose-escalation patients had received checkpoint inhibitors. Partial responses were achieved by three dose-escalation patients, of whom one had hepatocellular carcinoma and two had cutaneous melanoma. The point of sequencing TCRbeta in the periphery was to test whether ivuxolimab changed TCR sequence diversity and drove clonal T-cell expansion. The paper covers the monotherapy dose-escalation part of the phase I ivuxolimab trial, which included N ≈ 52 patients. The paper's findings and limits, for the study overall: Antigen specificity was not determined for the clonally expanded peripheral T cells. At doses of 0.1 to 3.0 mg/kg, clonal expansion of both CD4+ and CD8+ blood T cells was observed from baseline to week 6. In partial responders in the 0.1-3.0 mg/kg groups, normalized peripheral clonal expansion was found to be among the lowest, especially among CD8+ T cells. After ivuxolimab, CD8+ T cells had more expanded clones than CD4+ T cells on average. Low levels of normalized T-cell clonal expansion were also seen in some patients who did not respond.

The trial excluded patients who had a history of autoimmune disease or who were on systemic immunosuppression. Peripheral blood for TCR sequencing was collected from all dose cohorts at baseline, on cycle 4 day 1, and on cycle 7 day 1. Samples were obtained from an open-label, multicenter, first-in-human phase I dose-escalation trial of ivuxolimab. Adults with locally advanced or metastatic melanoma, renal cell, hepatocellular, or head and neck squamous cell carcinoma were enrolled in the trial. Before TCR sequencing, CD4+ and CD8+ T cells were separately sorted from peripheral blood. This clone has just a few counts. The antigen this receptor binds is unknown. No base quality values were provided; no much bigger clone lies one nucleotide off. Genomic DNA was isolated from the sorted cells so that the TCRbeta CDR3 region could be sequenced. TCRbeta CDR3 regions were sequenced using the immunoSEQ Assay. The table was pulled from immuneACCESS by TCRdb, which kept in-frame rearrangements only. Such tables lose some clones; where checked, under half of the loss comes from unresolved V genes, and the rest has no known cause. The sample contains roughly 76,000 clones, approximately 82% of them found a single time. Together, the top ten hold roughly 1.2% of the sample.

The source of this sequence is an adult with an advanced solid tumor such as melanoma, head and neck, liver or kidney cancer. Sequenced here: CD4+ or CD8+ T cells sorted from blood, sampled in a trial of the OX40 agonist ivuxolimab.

The CDR3 corresponds to CASGQDYGYTF. The bases are TGTGCCAGCGGACAGGATTATGGCTACACCTTC. The chain joins TRBV2 to TRBJ1-2, and 7 junctional nucleotides match TRBD1. Germline trimming amounts to 8 bases on V and 5 bases on J, with 2 as the count of junction bases outside the gene matches. CDR1 SNHLY and CDR2 FYNNEI were looked up in the germline V gene. The CDR3 contains 11 residues, cysteine and phenylalanine counted. Only CDR3 DNA remains: 33 bases, in frame from the first base.